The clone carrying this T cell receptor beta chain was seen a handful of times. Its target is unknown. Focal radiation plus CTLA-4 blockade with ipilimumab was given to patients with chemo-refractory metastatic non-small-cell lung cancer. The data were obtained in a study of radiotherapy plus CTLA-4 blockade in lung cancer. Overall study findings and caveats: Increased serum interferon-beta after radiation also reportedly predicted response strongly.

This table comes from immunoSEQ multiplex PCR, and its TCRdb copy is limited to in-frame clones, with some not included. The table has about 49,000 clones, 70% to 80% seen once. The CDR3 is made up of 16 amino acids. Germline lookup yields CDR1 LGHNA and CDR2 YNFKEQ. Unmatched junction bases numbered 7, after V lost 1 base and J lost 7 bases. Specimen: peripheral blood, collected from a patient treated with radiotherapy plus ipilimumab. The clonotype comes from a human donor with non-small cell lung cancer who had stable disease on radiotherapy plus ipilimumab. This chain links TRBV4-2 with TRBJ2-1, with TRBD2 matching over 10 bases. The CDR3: CASSQALASGGNEQFF. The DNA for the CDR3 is TGTGCCAGCAGCCAAGCTCTAGCTAGCGGGGGAAATGAGCAGTTCTTC.